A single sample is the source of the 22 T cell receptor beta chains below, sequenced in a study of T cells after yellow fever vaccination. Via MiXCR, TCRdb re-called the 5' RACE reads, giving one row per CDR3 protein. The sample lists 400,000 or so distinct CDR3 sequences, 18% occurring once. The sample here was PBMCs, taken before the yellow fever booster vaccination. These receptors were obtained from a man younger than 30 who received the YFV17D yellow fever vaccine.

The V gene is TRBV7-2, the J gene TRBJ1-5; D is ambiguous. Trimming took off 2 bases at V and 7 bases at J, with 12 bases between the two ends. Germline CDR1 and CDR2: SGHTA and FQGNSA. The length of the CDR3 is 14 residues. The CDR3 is CASSLIQVSQPQHF. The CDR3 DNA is TGTGCCAGCAGCTTAATCCAGGTATCACAGCCCCAGCATTTT.

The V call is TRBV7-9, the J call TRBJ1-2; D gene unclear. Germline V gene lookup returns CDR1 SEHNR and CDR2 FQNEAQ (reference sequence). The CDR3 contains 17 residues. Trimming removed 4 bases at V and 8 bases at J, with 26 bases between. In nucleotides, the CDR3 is TGTGCCAGCAGCTGGTACAACCCGGGGTACCAGGATCGCGGCTACACCTTC. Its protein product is CASSWYNPGYQDRGYTF.

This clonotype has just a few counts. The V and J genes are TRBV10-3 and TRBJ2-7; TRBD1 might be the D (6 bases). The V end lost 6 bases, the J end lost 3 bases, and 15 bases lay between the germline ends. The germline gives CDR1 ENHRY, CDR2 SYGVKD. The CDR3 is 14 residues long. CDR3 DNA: TGTGCCATCAGGCACCGGGACAAACACTACGAGCAGTACGTC. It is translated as CAIRHRDKHYEQYV.

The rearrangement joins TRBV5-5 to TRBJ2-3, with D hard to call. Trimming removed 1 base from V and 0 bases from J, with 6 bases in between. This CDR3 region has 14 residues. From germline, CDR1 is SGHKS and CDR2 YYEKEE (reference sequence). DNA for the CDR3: TGTGCCAGCAGCTTGCCTTACAGCACAGATACGCAGTATTTT. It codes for CASSLPYSTDTQYF. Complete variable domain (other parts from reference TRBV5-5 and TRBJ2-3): DAGVTQSPTHLIKTRGQQVTLRCSPISGHKSVSWYQQVLGQGPQFIFQYYEKEERGRGNFPDRFSARQFPNYSSELNVNALLLGDSALYLCASSLPYSTDTQYFGPGTRLTVL.

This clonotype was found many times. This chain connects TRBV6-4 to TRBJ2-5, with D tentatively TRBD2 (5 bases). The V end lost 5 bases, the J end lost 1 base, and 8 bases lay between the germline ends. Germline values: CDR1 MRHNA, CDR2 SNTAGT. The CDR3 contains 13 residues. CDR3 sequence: CASSRRTQETQYF. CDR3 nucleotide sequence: TGTGCCAGCAGTCGGAGGACCCAAGAGACCCAGTACTTC.

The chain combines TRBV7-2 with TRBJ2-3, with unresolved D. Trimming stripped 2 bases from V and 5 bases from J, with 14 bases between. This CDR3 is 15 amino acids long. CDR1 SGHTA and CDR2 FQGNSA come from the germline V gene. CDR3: CASSLRALQLDTQYF. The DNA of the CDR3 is TGTGCCAGCAGCTTAAGGGCTCTGCAGCTAGATACGCAGTATTTT.

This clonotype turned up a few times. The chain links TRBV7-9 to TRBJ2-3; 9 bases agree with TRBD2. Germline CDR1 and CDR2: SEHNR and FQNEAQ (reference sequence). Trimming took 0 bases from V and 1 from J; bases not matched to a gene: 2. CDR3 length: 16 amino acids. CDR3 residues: CASSLAWTSGTDTQYF. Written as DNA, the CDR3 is TGTGCCAGCAGCTTAGCGTGGACTAGCGGCACAGATACGCAGTATTTT.

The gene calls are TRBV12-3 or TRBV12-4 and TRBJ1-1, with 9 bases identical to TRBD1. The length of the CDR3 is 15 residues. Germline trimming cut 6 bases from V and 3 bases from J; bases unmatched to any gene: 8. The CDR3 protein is CASRPTGGGYTEAFF. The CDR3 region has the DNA TGTGCCAGCAGGCCGACAGGGGGTGGGTACACTGAAGCTTTCTTT.

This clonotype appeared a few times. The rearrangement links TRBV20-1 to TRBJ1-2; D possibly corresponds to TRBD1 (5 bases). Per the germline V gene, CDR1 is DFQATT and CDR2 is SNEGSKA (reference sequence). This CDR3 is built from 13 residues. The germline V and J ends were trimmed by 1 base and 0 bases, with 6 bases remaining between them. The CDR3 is CSARGDANYGYTF. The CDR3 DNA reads TGCAGTGCTAGAGGGGACGCTAACTATGGCTACACCTTC.

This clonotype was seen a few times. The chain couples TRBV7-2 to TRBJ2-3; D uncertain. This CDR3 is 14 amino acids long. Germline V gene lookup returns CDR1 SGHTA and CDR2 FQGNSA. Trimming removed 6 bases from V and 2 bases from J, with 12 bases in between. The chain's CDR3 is CASSNFILTDTQYF. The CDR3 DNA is TGTGCCAGCAGTAATTTTATACTCACAGATACGCAGTATTTT.

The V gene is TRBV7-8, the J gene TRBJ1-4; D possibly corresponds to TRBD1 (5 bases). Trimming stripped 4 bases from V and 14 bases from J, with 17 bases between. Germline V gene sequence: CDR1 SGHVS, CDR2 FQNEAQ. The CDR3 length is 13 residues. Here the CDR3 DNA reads TGTGCCAGCAGCTCCGGGGAGGTGGGGCGGCTGTTTTTT. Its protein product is CASSSGEVGRLFF.

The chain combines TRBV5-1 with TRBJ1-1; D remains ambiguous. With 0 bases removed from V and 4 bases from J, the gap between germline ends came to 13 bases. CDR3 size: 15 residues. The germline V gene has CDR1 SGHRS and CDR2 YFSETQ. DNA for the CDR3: TGCGCCAGCAGCTTGGGCCCAACGCGAGCCACTGAAGCTTTCTTT. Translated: CASSLGPTRATEAFF.

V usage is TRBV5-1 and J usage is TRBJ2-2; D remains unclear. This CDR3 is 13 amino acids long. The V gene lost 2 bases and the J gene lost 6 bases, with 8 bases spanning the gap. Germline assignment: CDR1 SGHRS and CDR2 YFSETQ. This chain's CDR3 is CASSFGWAGELFF. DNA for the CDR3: TGCGCCAGCAGCTTTGGGTGGGCCGGGGAGCTGTTTTTT.

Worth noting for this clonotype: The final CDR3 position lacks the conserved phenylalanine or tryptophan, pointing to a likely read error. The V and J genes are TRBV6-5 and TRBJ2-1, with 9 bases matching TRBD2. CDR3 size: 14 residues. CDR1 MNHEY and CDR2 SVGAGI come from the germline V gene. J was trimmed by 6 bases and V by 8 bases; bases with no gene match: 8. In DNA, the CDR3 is TGTGCCAGCTCGAGAGCGGGGGGAGGCAATGAGCAGTTCCTC. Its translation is CASSRAGGGNEQFL.

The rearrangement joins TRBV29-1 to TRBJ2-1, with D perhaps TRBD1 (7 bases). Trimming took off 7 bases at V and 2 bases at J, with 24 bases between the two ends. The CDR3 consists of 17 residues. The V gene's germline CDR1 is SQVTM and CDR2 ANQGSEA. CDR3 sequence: CSARGTERAPPYNEQFF. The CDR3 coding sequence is TGCAGCGCTCGGGGGACAGAGAGGGCCCCCCCCTACAATGAGCAGTTCTTC.

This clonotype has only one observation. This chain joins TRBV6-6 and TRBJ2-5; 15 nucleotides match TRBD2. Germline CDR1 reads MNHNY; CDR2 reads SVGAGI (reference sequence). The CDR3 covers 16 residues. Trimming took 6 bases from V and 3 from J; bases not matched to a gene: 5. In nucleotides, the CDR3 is TGTGCCAGCAGGCGGACTAGCGGGGGGGCTGAAGAGACCCAGTACTTC. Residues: CASRRTSGGAEETQYF.

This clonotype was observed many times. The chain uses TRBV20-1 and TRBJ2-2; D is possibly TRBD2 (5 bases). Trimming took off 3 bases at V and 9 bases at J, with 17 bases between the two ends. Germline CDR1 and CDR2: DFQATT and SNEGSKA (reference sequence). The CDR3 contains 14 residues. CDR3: CSARTTYTPRELFF. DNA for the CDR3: TGCAGTGCTAGGACTACCTATACTCCCCGGGAGCTGTTTTTT.

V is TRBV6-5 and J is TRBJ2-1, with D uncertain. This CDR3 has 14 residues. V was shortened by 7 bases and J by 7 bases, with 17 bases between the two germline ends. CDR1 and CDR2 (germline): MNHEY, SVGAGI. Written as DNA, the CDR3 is TGTGCCAGCACGGCGGATAACGGTGGGAATGAGCAGTTCTTC. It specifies CASTADNGGNEQFF.

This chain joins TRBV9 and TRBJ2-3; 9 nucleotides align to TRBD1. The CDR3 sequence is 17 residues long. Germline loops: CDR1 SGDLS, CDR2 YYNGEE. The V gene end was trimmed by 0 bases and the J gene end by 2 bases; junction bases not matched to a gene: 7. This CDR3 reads CASSVAPGTGSTDTQYF. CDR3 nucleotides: TGTGCCAGCAGCGTAGCCCCCGGGACAGGGTCCACAGATACGCAGTATTTT.

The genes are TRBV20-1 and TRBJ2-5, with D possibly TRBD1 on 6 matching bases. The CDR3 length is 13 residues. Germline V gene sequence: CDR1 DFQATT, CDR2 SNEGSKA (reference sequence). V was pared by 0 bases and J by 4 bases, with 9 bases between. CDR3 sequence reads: CSARDVRGETQYF. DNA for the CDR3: TGCAGTGCTAGAGATGTCAGGGGAGAGACCCAGTACTTC.

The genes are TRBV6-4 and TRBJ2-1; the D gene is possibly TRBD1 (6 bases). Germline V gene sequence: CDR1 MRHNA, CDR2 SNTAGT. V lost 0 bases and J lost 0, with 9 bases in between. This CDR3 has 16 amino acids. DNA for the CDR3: TGTGCCAGCAGTGACTCGGGACAAAGCTCCTACAATGAGCAGTTCTTC. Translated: CASSDSGQSSYNEQFF.

For the CDR3, the DNA is TGTGCCAGCAGCTTAAACGGACTAGCAAAAAAGGGAGATACGCAGTATTTT. Translated, it gives CASSLNGLAKKGDTQYF. The chain combines TRBV11-2 with TRBJ2-3; 8 nucleotides align to TRBD2. The V and J ends lost 2 bases and 5 bases, in that order; junction bases with no gene match: 12. This CDR3 comprises 17 residues. Looked up from germline, CDR1 is SGHAT and CDR2 is FQNNGV. The variable domain in full, completed from reference TRBV11-2 and TRBJ2-3, reads EAGVAQSPRYKIIEKRQSVAFWCNPISGHATLYWYQQILGQGPKLLIQFQNNGVVDDSQLPKDRFSAERLKGVDSTLKIQPAKLEDSAVYLCASSLNGLAKKGDTQYFGPGTRLTVL.